Following are 22 T cell receptor beta chains from one sample sequenced in a study of chemoradiotherapy in HPV16-positive cancers. Repertoires were generated with immunoSEQ multiplex PCR, while TCRdb's copy carries only in-frame clones and drops some. The sample carries some 6,200 clones, 86% recorded once. The sequenced sample was tumor tissue, obtained from a patient who underwent chemoradiotherapy. The receptors derive from a human donor with HPV-associated anogenital cancer.

The count of this clone is one. This chain joins TRBV29-1 and TRBJ2-5; no clear D gene. The CDR3 consists of 12 residues. V shed 5 bases and J shed 4 bases, with 11 bases lying between them. CDR1 is SQVTM and CDR2 is ANQGSEA in the germline V gene. DNA of the CDR3: TGCAGCGTTCCAGCCGGTAGAGAGACCCAGTACTTC. As protein: CSVPAGRETQYF. Full variable domain (missing parts from reference TRBV29-1 and TRBJ2-5): SAVISQKPSRDICQRGTSLTIQCQVDSQVTMMFWYRQQPGQSLTLIATANQGSEATYESGFVIDKFPISRPNLTFSTLTVSNMSPEDSSIYLCSVPAGRETQYFGPGTRLLVL.

The rearrangement uses TRBV7-9 and TRBJ2-5, with D uncertain. The CDR3 is 15 amino acids. Per germline, CDR1 SEHNR and CDR2 FQNEAQ (reference sequence). V was clipped by 5 bases and J by 2 bases, with 15 bases between them. CDR3 sequence reads: CASSLKGWQQETQYF. DNA of the CDR3: TGTGCCAGCAGCCTCAAAGGGTGGCAGCAAGAGACCCAGTACTTC.

The gene calls are TRBV19 and TRBJ2-7; 8 nucleotides match TRBD2. The germline V gene has CDR1 LNHDA and CDR2 SQIVND (reference sequence). The CDR3 is 14 amino acids. With 7 bases clipped from V and 6 bases from J, the junction kept 11 bases outside the gene matches. The DNA of the CDR3 is TGTGCCAGTATCCTCGCGGGGGGAGGGTGCGAGCAGTACTTC. Its translation: CASILAGGGCEQYF.

The gene calls are TRBV5-1 and TRBJ2-2; perhaps TRBD2 as D (6 bases). Germline values: CDR1 SGHRS, CDR2 YFSETQ. V was trimmed by 4 bases and J by 0 bases, leaving 13 bases between them. The CDR3 runs 16 residues. CDR3 nucleotide sequence: TGCGCCAGCAGCCCCCGGGGGTCGGCGAACACCGGGGAGCTGTTTTTT. Amino acid sequence: CASSPRGSANTGELFF.

The V and J genes are TRBV9 and TRBJ1-5; D is ambiguous. The germline V gene has CDR1 SGDLS and CDR2 YYNGEE. The CDR3 is 14 amino acids. V was clipped by 0 bases and J by 5 bases, with 9 bases between them. The CDR3 sequence: CASSVEGGYQPQHF. The CDR3 nucleotides are TGTGCCAGCAGCGTAGAAGGCGGATATCAGCCCCAGCATTTT.

The chain combines TRBV7-3 with TRBJ2-1; D is unclear. Germline assignment: CDR1 SGHTA and CDR2 FQGTGA. The V and J ends lost 2 bases and 1 base respectively, with 9 bases between them. The CDR3 length is 15 residues. In DNA, the CDR3 is TGTGCCAGCAGCTTAGGTCCGGCTTCCTACAATGAGCAGTTCTTC. As protein: CASSLGPASYNEQFF.

The DNA for the CDR3 is TGTGCCACCAGCACTGGGGAGGACTACAATGAGCAGTTCTTC. This encodes CATSTGEDYNEQFF. The chain joins TRBV15 to TRBJ2-1; perhaps TRBD2 as D (6 bases). The V and J ends lost 4 bases and 3 bases respectively, with 10 bases between them. This CDR3 region has 14 residues. Germline V gives CDR1 LNHNV, CDR2 YYDKDF (reference sequence).

The chain has TRBV11-2 and TRBJ2-2; 7 bases line up with TRBD2. Germline-derived CDR1 and CDR2 are SGHAT and FQNNGV. V lost 0 bases to trimming and J lost 5 bases; unmatched junction nucleotides: 6. The CDR3 has 16 residues. CDR3 residues: CASSLELGRRTGELFF. CDR3 coding DNA: TGTGCCAGCAGCTTAGAACTCGGGAGGAGAACCGGGGAGCTGTTTTTT.

Remarks on this clone: It is unclear where the CDR3 begins or ends on the DNA, so no DNA is shown, and the CDR3 is as TCRdb lists it. The chain joins TRBV28 to TRBJ2-1; the tabulated D call, TRBD2, remains unverified against the DNA. The germline V gene has CDR1 MDHEN and CDR2 SYDVKM. 15 amino acids form the CDR3, both terminal residues included. CDR3 in amino acids: CASSLSLRGRNEQFF.

The V and J genes are TRBV2 and TRBJ1-1; a possible D gene is TRBD1 (5 bases). Deletions cut 3 bases from V and 8 bases from J, with 16 bases between. This CDR3 contains 14 residues. CDR1 is SNHLY and CDR2 is FYNNEI in the germline V gene. The CDR3 sequence: CASSELGVRIEAFF. CDR3 DNA: TGTGCCAGCAGTGAGTTGGGGGTAAGGATCGAAGCTTTCTTT.

J is TRBJ2-7 and V is TRBV5-1; D gene unclear. The CDR3 extends over 14 amino acids. Germline lookup yields CDR1 SGHRS and CDR2 YFSETQ. Trimming cost V 0 bases and J 0 bases, with 7 bases left between them. CDR3 residues: CASSLEVTSYEQYF. The DNA of the CDR3 is TGCGCCAGCAGCTTGGAAGTTACCTCCTACGAGCAGTACTTC.

This rearrangement joins TRBV27 to TRBJ1-2, with no clear D. Trimming took off 5 bases at V and 8 bases at J, with 15 bases between the two ends. Germline V gene lookup returns CDR1 MNHEY and CDR2 SMNVEV (reference sequence). There are 13 residues in the CDR3. This CDR3 reads CASSTGPLRGYTF. DNA for the CDR3: TGTGCCAGCAGTACCGGCCCTCTCCGAGGCTACACCTTC.

The chain carries TRBV18 and TRBJ2-3; D not certain. Germline V gives CDR1 KGHSH, CDR2 LQKENI. Trimming took off 1 base at V and 6 bases at J, with 5 bases between the two ends. There are 12 residues in the CDR3. The CDR3 is CASSPLSDTQYF. The CDR3 coding sequence is TGTGCCAGCTCACCACTCTCCGATACGCAGTATTTT.

The chain combines TRBV29-1 with TRBJ1-1, with a possible D match to TRBD1 (6 bases). V was cut by 4 bases and J by 5 bases, with 14 bases left in between. Germline-derived CDR1 and CDR2 are SQVTM and ANQGSEA. The CDR3 extends over 13 amino acids. CDR3 sequence reads: CSVGDQGWTEAFF. In DNA, the CDR3 is TGCAGCGTTGGGGATCAGGGGTGGACTGAAGCTTTCTTT.

CDR3 amino acids: CASSPPPPGRPDTQYF. The CDR3, as DNA: TGTGCCAGCTCACCACCCCCTCCGGGACGTCCAGATACGCAGTATTTT. This chain connects TRBV18 to TRBJ2-3; TRBD1 or TRBD2 may be the D gene (5 bases each). Germline CDR1 and CDR2: KGHSH and LQKENI. The CDR3 totals 16 residues. V lost 0 bases to trimming and J lost 4 bases, with 14 bases between them.

This clone was picked up a small number of times. The chain joins TRBV7-6 to TRBJ2-7, with a weak D call TRBD2 (7 bases). Germline assignment: CDR1 SGHVS and CDR2 FNYEAQ. V shed 2 bases and J shed 5 bases, with 16 bases lying between them. The CDR3 spans 15 residues. CDR3 bases: TGTGCCAGCAGCTTATTCGGGGGGCAGGGGAACGAGCAGTACTTC. Translation gives CASSLFGGQGNEQYF.

This clone was detected once. This rearrangement joins TRBV11-1 to TRBJ2-7; 8 bases line up with TRBD1. J lost 4 bases, V lost 5 bases, and 10 bases had no gene match. The CDR3 is made up of 15 amino acids. From germline, CDR1 is SGHAT and CDR2 FQDESV (reference sequence). CDR3 sequence reads: CASSPGQGRFYEQYF. DNA for the CDR3: TGTGCCAGCAGCCCAGGACAGGGCCGCTTTTACGAGCAGTACTTC.

This chain uses TRBV11-2 with TRBJ1-1; D unclear. The V end lost 5 bases, the J end lost 7 bases, and 14 bases lay between the germline ends. The CDR3 has 13 amino acids. CDR1 is SGHAT, CDR2 FQNNGV, per germline. The DNA for the CDR3 is TGTGCCAGCAGCCCCCCAAGAGGGCGTGAAGCTTTCTTT. Amino acids: CASSPPRGREAFF. The full variable domain, with the rest looked up from reference TRBV11-2 and TRBJ1-1, is EAGVAQSPRYKIIEKRQSVAFWCNPISGHATLYWYQQILGQGPKLLIQFQNNGVVDDSQLPKDRFSAERLKGVDSTLKIQPAKLEDSAVYLCASSPPRGREAFFGQGTRLTVV.

The rearrangement uses TRBV5-1 and TRBJ2-1; 7 positions match TRBD1. CDR1 is SGHRS, CDR2 YFSETQ, per germline. Trimming at V came to 0 bases and at J to 2 bases, leaving 5 bases not matched to a gene. CDR3 size: 16 residues. In DNA form, the CDR3 reads TGCGCCAGCAGCTTGGGTGACAGGGTCCCCTACAATGAGCAGTTCTTC. It specifies CASSLGDRVPYNEQFF.

This clone was seen only once. The chain combines TRBV19 with TRBJ2-7, with 8 bases matching TRBD2. The CDR3 extends over 15 amino acids. Germline V CDR1 and CDR2: LNHDA, SQIVND (reference sequence). Trimming took 1 base from V and 9 from J; bases not matched to a gene: 11. CDR3 amino acids: CASSIAWTSLNAQYF. The CDR3, as DNA: TGTGCCAGTAGTATAGCTTGGACTAGCCTCAACGCGCAGTACTTC.

The chain couples TRBV30 to TRBJ2-7; no firm D call. The CDR3 runs to 10 residues. Trimming left V 2 bases short and J 6 bases short, with 5 bases between. Germline V gene sequence: CDR1 GTSNPN, CDR2 SVGIG (reference sequence). The CDR3 is CAWSNGEQYF. Written as DNA, the CDR3 is TGTGCCTGGAGTAATGGCGAGCAGTACTTC.

The rearrangement uses TRBV29-1 and TRBJ1-5, with 8 positions matching TRBD1. With V trimmed by 7 bases and J by 5 bases, 10 bases remained unmatched. CDR1 SQVTM and CDR2 ANQGSEA come from the germline V gene. The CDR3 totals 14 residues. The CDR3 loop reads CSGSTGGGDQPQHF. CDR3 DNA sequence: TGCAGCGGATCAACAGGGGGGGGGGATCAGCCCCAGCATTTT.